The clone carrying this TCR beta chain was recorded a few times. Generated by immunoSEQ multiplex PCR, the TCRdb table keeps only in-frame clones and is missing some. In the table there are roughly 180,000 clones, approximately 89% of which are singletons. The sample comes from a study of T cell responses to AZD1222 COVID-19 vaccine. The CDR3 length is 13 residues. V was shortened by 2 bases and J by 9 bases, with 14 bases between the two germline ends. Per germline, CDR1 SGHNT and CDR2 YYREEE (reference sequence). This TCR was recovered from an adult who received the AZD1222 COVID-19 vaccine. The rearrangement uses TRBV5-4 and TRBJ1-2; the D gene is possibly TRBD1 (6 bases). Sequences were derived from peripheral blood, sampled 28 days after the second AZD1222 dose. The CDR3 spells CASSFQGLRSYTF. The CDR3 DNA is TGTGCCAGCAGCTTTCAGGGGTTGAGGAGCTACACCTTC. Looking up the rest from reference TRBV5-4 and TRBJ1-2 gives the full variable domain: ETGVTQSPTHLIKTRGQQVTLRCSSQSGHNTVSWYQQALGQGPQFIFQYYREEENGRGNFPPRFSGLQFPNYSSELNVNALELDDSALYLCASSFQGLRSYTFGSGTRLTVV.